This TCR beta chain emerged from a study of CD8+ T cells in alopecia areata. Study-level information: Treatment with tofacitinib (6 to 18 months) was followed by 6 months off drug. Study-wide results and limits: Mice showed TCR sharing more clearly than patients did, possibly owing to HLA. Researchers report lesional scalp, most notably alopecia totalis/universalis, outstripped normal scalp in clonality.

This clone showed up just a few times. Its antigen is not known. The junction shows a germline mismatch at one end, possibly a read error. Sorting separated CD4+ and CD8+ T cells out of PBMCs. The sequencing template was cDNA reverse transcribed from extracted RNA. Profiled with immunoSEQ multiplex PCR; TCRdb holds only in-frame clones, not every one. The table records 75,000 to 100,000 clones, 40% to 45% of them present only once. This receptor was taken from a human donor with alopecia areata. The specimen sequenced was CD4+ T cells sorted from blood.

This CDR3 is CASSQSRTVVF. The CDR3 coding sequence is TGCGCCAGCAGTCAATCCCGGACAGTCGTCTTC. The V gene is TRBV23-1, the J gene TRBJ2-1; tentatively, D is TRBD1 (6 bases). TRBV23-1 belongs to the ORF category, with a function that is uncertain. The CDR3 is 11 residues long.